This entry concerns a single TCR beta chain. Its specificity is unknown. Treatment defined: 15 to 20 received Ad26.COV2.S at low or high dose, single or two shots; roughly five received placebo; per-sample allocation not given. Collection of samples fell on day 63 after the first vaccine or placebo injection. A Boston adult aged 18-55 years was the donor. An Ad26 vector that expressed Wuhan-strain SARS-CoV-2 spike constituted the vaccine. This CDR3 is 11 amino acids long. Trimming left V 1 base short and J 10 bases short, with 7 bases between. The source of the sample is a study of Ad26.COV2.S vaccination and SARS-CoV-2 variants. Study at large: Intramuscular Ad26.COV2.S at 5x10^10 or 1x10^11 viral particles.

Whole-study results and caveats: Spike-specific TCR breadth was greater in vaccine than placebo recipients.

Data came from immunoSEQ multiplex PCR; TCRdb stores just in-frame clones and leaves some out. The sample lists about 400,000 clones; roughly four fifths were seen once. V usage is TRBV12-3 or TRBV12-4 and J usage is TRBJ1-2; D gene unclear. The receptor was isolated from a person aged 18-60 years who received the Ad26.COV2.S COVID-19 vaccine or a placebo. Sequencing used peripheral blood, obtained in a trial of Ad26.COV2.S vaccine versus placebo. This CDR3 reads CASSLGEAYTF. The CDR3 coding sequence is TGTGCCAGCAGTTTAGGTGAAGCCTACACCTTC.